This passage covers 21 T cell receptor beta chains from one sample sequenced in a study of T cell responses to AZD1222 COVID-19 vaccine. Profiling relied on immunoSEQ multiplex PCR, and the TCRdb table lists in-frame clones only, not all of them. Here the sample spans 90,000 to 95,000 clones, roughly 91% being singletons. The sample consisted of peripheral blood, taken on day 0 of AZD1222 vaccination. The receptors shown here come from an adult in good health.

The CDR3, as DNA: TGTGCCAGCTCACCACGGGAGACAGGGGGACCCTACGAGCAGTACTTC. Its protein is CASSPRETGGPYEQYF. This chain connects TRBV18 to TRBJ2-7, with TRBD1 identical over 9 bases. CDR1 KGHSH and CDR2 LQKENI come from the germline V gene. This CDR3 spans 16 amino acids. The junction had 6 bases not matched to a gene; V was cut back by 1 base and J by 2 bases.

V and J are TRBV7-2 and TRBJ2-4, with unresolved D. CDR3 length equals 16 residues. V was cut by 0 bases and J by 0 bases, with 9 bases left in between. The germline gives CDR1 SGHTA, CDR2 FQGNSA. The chain's CDR3 is CASSLAGWSAKNIQYF. The DNA for the CDR3 is TGTGCCAGCAGCTTAGCAGGATGGTCAGCCAAAAACATTCAGTACTTC.

The CDR3 reads CASSQERGTVNYGYTF. As DNA, the CDR3 is TGTGCCAGCAGCCAAGAACGGGGGACAGTCAACTATGGCTACACCTTC. The chain has TRBV3-1 (or the pseudogene TRBV3-2) and TRBJ1-2, with 7 positions matching TRBD1. Germline V CDR1 and CDR2: LGHDT, YNNKEL (reference sequence). Trimming cost V 0 bases and J 2 bases; bases outside gene matches: 6. The CDR3 runs 16 residues.

This clone was picked up one time. CDR3: CASTYVYEQYF. The CDR3 coding sequence is TGTGCCAGCACCTATGTGTACGAGCAGTACTTC. The chain has TRBV2 and TRBJ2-7; no reliable D call. The CDR3 is 11 residues long. Trimming removed 7 bases from V and 4 bases from J, with 8 bases in between. Per germline, CDR1 SNHLY and CDR2 FYNNEI. The full variable domain, with the rest looked up from reference TRBV2 and TRBJ2-7, is EPEVTQTPSHQVTQMGQEVILRCVPISNHLYFYWYRQILGQKVEFLVSFYNNEISEKSEIFDDQFSVERPDGSNFTLKIRSTKLEDSAMYFCASTYVYEQYFGPGTRLTVT.

In this sample, this clone turned up a few times. The chain recombines TRBV2 with TRBJ2-6; D gene uncertain. The CDR3 extends over 13 amino acids. Germline V lookup: CDR1 SNHLY, CDR2 FYNNEI. V lost 6 bases, J lost 1 base, and 4 bases lay in between. The CDR3: CASRWSGANVLTF. CDR3 nucleotides: TGTGCCAGCAGATGGTCTGGGGCCAACGTCCTGACTTTC. The variable domain in full, completed from reference TRBV2 and TRBJ2-6, reads EPEVTQTPSHQVTQMGQEVILRCVPISNHLYFYWYRQILGQKVEFLVSFYNNEISEKSEIFDDQFSVERPDGSNFTLKIRSTKLEDSAMYFCASRWSGANVLTFGAGSRLTVL.

This clone came up once. V gene TRBV19 combines with J gene TRBJ1-6; D gene ambiguous. V lost 5 bases to trimming and J lost 7 bases, with 12 bases between them. This CDR3 is built from 14 residues. Germline V gives CDR1 LNHDA, CDR2 SQIVND (reference sequence). CDR3 sequence (DNA): TGTGCCAGTAGTCCGCGTCAAGTCAATTCACCCCTCCACTTT. It specifies CASSPRQVNSPLHF. Combining the CDR3 with reference TRBV19 and TRBJ1-6 gives the whole variable domain DGGITQSPKYLFRKEGQNVTLSCEQNLNHDAMYWYRQDPGQGLRLIYYSQIVNDFQKGDIAEGYSVSREKKESFPLTVTSAQKNPTAFYLCASSPRQVNSPLHFGNGTRLTVT.

The chain joins TRBV2 to TRBJ1-1, with 8 bases matching TRBD1. Germline V gives CDR1 SNHLY, CDR2 FYNNEI. Germline trimming cut 3 bases from V and 6 bases from J; bases unmatched to any gene: 6. The CDR3 totals 14 residues. CDR3 protein: CASSERTGRAEAFF. The CDR3 DNA reads TGTGCCAGCAGTGAGCGGACAGGGAGGGCTGAAGCTTTCTTT.

The gene calls are TRBV6-5 and TRBJ1-1, with 8 bases that match TRBD1. J gave up 4 bases and V 7 bases, and 8 bases lay outside the gene matches. In germline, CDR1 is MNHEY, CDR2 SVGAGI. The CDR3 has 14 amino acids. The CDR3 bases are TGTGCCAGCAACGGACAGGGTGCCCCCACTGAAGCTTTCTTT. Its translation: CASNGQGAPTEAFF.

DNA of the CDR3: TGCAGCGTTGAAGGCGTAAATGAGCAGTTCTTC. Amino acids: CSVEGVNEQFF. This chain joins TRBV29-1 and TRBJ2-1; D is unclear. CDR3 length: 11 amino acids. Trimming removed 1 base from V and 7 bases from J, with 5 bases in between. Germline-derived CDR1 and CDR2 are SQVTM and ANQGSEA.

The rearrangement uses TRBV5-1 and TRBJ1-2, with 7 bases identical to TRBD1. The CDR3 sequence is 14 residues long. J lost 8 bases, V lost 3 bases, and 10 bases had no gene match. Germline CDR1 SGHRS, CDR2 YFSETQ. For the CDR3, the DNA is TGCGCCAGCAGCTCGCGCTATACAGGGGAGGGCTACACCTTC. It specifies CASSSRYTGEGYTF.

This chain links TRBV6-5 with TRBJ2-1, with unresolved D. The CDR3 is 16 amino acids. Deletions cut 0 bases from V and 4 bases from J, with 13 bases between. Germline V gene lookup returns CDR1 MNHEY and CDR2 SVGAGI. CDR3 nucleotides: TGTGCCAGCAGTTACTCGAGTGCCCTTAGTTACAATGAGCAGTTCTTC. It yields the protein CASSYSSALSYNEQFF.

The chain links TRBV6-2 or TRBV6-3 to TRBJ1-5; the D gene is possibly TRBD1 (6 bases). CDR3 length: 18 amino acids. V lost 8 bases to trimming and J lost 3 bases, with 26 bases between them. Germline CDR1 MNHEY, CDR2 SVGEGT. Here the CDR3 DNA reads TGTGCCAGCCGTTCCGACCGGGACGGGGGGGGCGACAATCAGCCCCAGCATTTT. As protein: CASRSDRDGGGDNQPQHF.

This chain joins TRBV28 and TRBJ1-3; TRBD1 matches at 9 bases. The trim removed 9 bases at V and 4 bases at J, leaving 10 bases unmatched. The germline CDR1 and CDR2 sequences are MDHEN and SYDVKM. The CDR3 has 15 residues. The CDR3 bases are TGTGCCAGTTATTCCCCCACAGGGGGCGGAAACACCATATATTTT. This gives the protein CASYSPTGGGNTIYF.

The rearrangement uses TRBV25-1 and TRBJ1-4; the D gene is possibly TRBD1 (5 bases). The V end lost 2 bases, the J end lost 8 bases, and 15 bases lay between the germline ends. The germline gives CDR1 MGHDK, CDR2 SYGVNS. The CDR3 covers 15 residues. CDR3 amino acids: CASSEDRFFGEKLFF. CDR3 coding DNA: TGTGCCAGCAGTGAAGACAGATTTTTCGGAGAAAAACTGTTTTTT.

J is TRBJ1-6 and V is TRBV24-1; 10 bases are a match to TRBD1. Trimming cost V 7 bases and J 8 bases; bases outside gene matches: 1. Germline V gene sequence: CDR1 KGHDR, CDR2 SFDVKD. The CDR3 length is 13 residues. CDR3 sequence (DNA): TGTGCCACCAGAGGGACAGGGGATTCACCCCTCCACTTT. Its protein is CATRGTGDSPLHF.

This clone was counted only a few times. V and J are TRBV5-5 and TRBJ1-3, with D unclear. Per the germline V gene, CDR1 is SGHKS and CDR2 is YYEKEE (reference sequence). This CDR3 has 16 residues. Trimming took off 2 bases at V and 0 bases at J, with 12 bases between the two ends. CDR3 region: CASSLGNTGSGNTIYF. In DNA form, the CDR3 reads TGTGCCAGCAGCTTAGGGAACACCGGCTCTGGAAACACCATATATTTT.

This clone was seen only once. The chain carries TRBV5-1 and TRBJ2-3; 13 nucleotides match TRBD2. Germline CDR1 and CDR2: SGHRS and YFSETQ. V shed 2 bases, J shed 3 bases, and the junction held 3 bases outside the gene matches. This CDR3 has 16 residues. The CDR3 sequence: CASSFRLAGGTDTQYF. In DNA form, the CDR3 reads TGCGCCAGCAGCTTTAGACTAGCGGGGGGTACAGATACGCAGTATTTT.

V is TRBV5-8 and J is TRBJ1-3; D remains unclear. V shed 0 bases and J shed 0 bases, with 7 bases lying between them. Germline V CDR1 and CDR2: SGHTS, YDEGEE. The CDR3 length is 15 residues. CDR3 in amino acids: CASSLVLRSGNTIYF. The CDR3 bases are TGTGCCAGCAGCTTGGTTCTACGCTCTGGAAACACCATATATTTT.

In this sample, this clone turned up a few times. The chain carries TRBV18 and TRBJ2-1; D might be TRBD1 (5 bases). The CDR3 has 15 amino acids. CDR1 is KGHSH, CDR2 LQKENI, per germline. V was shortened by 5 bases and J by 0 bases, with 11 bases between the two germline ends. The DNA for the CDR3 is TGTGCCAGCTCAGGGCAGGGATACTCCTACAATGAGCAGTTCTTC. This translates into CASSGQGYSYNEQFF. Using reference TRBV18 and TRBJ2-1 for the parts outside the CDR3, the full variable domain is NAGVMQNPRHLVRRRGQEARLRCSPMKGHSHVYWYRQLPEEGLKFMVYLQKENIIDESGMPKERFSAEFPKEGPSILRIQQVVRGDSAAYFCASSGQGYSYNEQFFGPGTRLTVL.

The chain links TRBV3-1 (or the pseudogene TRBV3-2) to TRBJ1-2, with D possibly being TRBD1 (5 bases). Trimming took 0 bases from V and 8 from J, leaving 13 bases between them. CDR1 LGHDT and CDR2 YNNKEL come from the germline V gene (reference sequence). The CDR3 runs 14 residues. The CDR3 reads CASSQDRGMGGYTF. The CDR3 DNA is TGTGCCAGCAGCCAAGATCGGGGGATGGGAGGCTACACCTTC.

V is TRBV7-2 and J is TRBJ1-3; TRBD1 matches 9 bases. From germline, CDR1 is SGHTA and CDR2 FQGNSA. CDR3 length: 14 amino acids. V lost 1 base and J lost 7; bases outside the gene matches: 2. The CDR3 spells CASSLGGTGNTIYF. The CDR3 DNA reads as TGTGCCAGCAGCTTAGGGGGGACAGGGAACACCATATATTTT.